The clone carrying this T cell receptor beta chain was counted many times. Its antigen is not known. The junction departs from germline at one end; a sequencing error may be responsible. Germline-derived CDR1 and CDR2 are SSHAT and FNYEAQ (reference sequence). The CDR3 totals 22 residues. The entire patient cohort was treatment-naive prior to thyroid surgery. The sample belongs to a study of metastatic and nonmetastatic thyroid tumors. Study details: Repertoires of blood and of tissue (tumor or nodule) from malignant and benign thyroid patients were compared.

The study's findings and limits: Significantly higher TCR beta diversity was reportedly seen in malignant thyroid tumors than benign nodules, in blood and tumor.

In the authors' methods: For papillary thyroid cancer, a distant-metastasis classifier was constructed from CDR3 differences observed across clinicopathological groups. TCRdb recomputed clones from the PCR reads via MiXCR. TCRdb, not the authors, supplied the V and J calls. The sample has tens of thousands of clones; 15% are singletons. The genes are TRBV7-7 and TRBJ1-5; a possible D gene is TRBD1 (5 bases). Sequences were obtained from blood. This receptor was identified in a female donor with papillary thyroid cancer or a benign thyroid nodule (not recorded which). Some clones in this sample may be carry-over from other donors' samples. The CDR3 sequence is CASSLVFCGGGILDYSNQPQHF. The CDR3 nucleotides read TGTGCTAGCAGCTTAGTATTTTGTGGTGGGGGAATACTTGACTATAGCAATCAGCCCCAGCATTTT.